Each of the 4 T cell receptor beta chains below was sequenced from the same sample in a study of PD-1 blockade in classical Hodgkin lymphoma. Sequencing was performed with immunoSEQ multiplex PCR; in TCRdb, only in-frame clones are kept and a portion is missing. The table includes 95,000 to 100,000 clones, around 89% detected once. Every single patient, without exception, relapsed after autologous stem cell transplantation, and brentuximab vedotin exposure varied. The specimen comprised peripheral blood mononuclear cells (PBMCs), sampled before the second cycle of nivolumab. The receptors stem from a human donor with classical Hodgkin lymphoma.

This chain links TRBV2 with TRBJ2-2; TRBD2 matches 7 bases. Losses at the gene ends were 7 bases for V and 4 bases for J; bases not matched to a gene: 12. There are 16 residues in the CDR3. Germline CDR1 reads SNHLY; CDR2 reads FYNNEI. The chain's CDR3 is CASNLFPRGITGELFF. The CDR3 DNA follows: TGTGCCAGCAACCTCTTCCCGCGGGGGATCACCGGGGAGCTGTTTTTT.

This clone occurred once. The rearrangement joins TRBV6-4 to TRBJ2-3, with 11 positions matching TRBD2. The V gene end was trimmed by 6 bases and the J gene end by 3 bases; junction bases not matched to a gene: 5. Germline V gene lookup returns CDR1 MRHNA and CDR2 SNTAGT. This CDR3 is 15 amino acids long. CDR3 coding DNA: TGTGCCAGCAGCTCGACTAGCGGGGTGACAGATACGCAGTATTTT. Amino acids: CASSSTSGVTDTQYF.

In DNA, the CDR3 is TGTGCCAGTAAACAGGGGTTTTCTGGAAACACCATATATTTT. Residues: CASKQGFSGNTIYF. V and J are TRBV19 and TRBJ1-3; 7 nucleotides match TRBD1. CDR1 is LNHDA and CDR2 is SQIVND in the germline V gene (reference sequence). The CDR3 totals 14 residues. V shed 7 bases and J 1 base; nucleotides not matched to a gene: 4.

This clone came up once. The chain uses TRBV7-2 and TRBJ2-1; weak D call: TRBD2 (6 bases). This CDR3 contains 15 residues. Trimming removed 1 base at V and 4 bases at J, with 11 bases between. Per the germline V gene, CDR1 is SGHTA and CDR2 is FQGNSA. The CDR3 here is CASSLDRSGYNEQFF. The CDR3, as DNA: TGTGCCAGCAGCTTAGACCGTAGCGGTTACAATGAGCAGTTCTTC.